A selection of T cell receptor beta chains follows, all from one sample in a study of T cells in Graves' hyperthyroidism and ophthalmopathy. TCRdb re-derived calls from the multiplex PCR reads in MiXCR, one entry per CDR3 protein. The data contain more than 300,000 distinct CDR3 sequences, approximately 13% of them singletons. The material sequenced was blood. All receptors derive from a woman between 25 and 40 years old with Graves' hyperthyroidism. Each CDR3 is given without its conserved first and last residue. The order of the fields is clone size, V gene, CDR3 protein. Clone size is stated in some rows and not others, as once, few, many or a class when expanded.

>NA|TRBV6-1
ASSEAGGSYGYT
>few|TRBV20-1
SADWRGNTGELF
>NA|TRBV24-1
ATSDPPGAHNEQF
>NA|TRBV3-1
ASSLPGQGTNEQY
>many|TRBV2
ASSDRVITEAF
>many|TRBV20-1
SAPALAGPGYNEQF
>many|TRBV7-3
ASSSEGRQQETQY
>NA|TRBV27
ASSPKIPTGTATNEKLF
>NA|TRBV7-2
ASSLAPVGQETQY
>many|TRBV29-1
SVAEGAGEAF
>NA|TRBV20-1
SAKGTLAFYGYT
>many|TRBV28
ASRKQGDRWGYT
>many|TRBV29-1
SVDAGGETQY
>NA|TRBV7-3
ASSSTPSGVDIQY
>NA|TRBV12-3/TRBV12-4
ASRGERGTDTQY
>many|TRBV29-1
SVEPGDTEAF
>many|TRBV15
ATSRGTGVRGRANVLT
>many|TRBV20-1
SAKEGSDNQPQH
>NA|TRBV18
ASSPRGGAEQY
>many|TRBV28
ASSFRGSNEQY
>NA|TRBV11-2
ASSLDEGGTDTQY
>NA|TRBV19
ASRGTSGSSYEQY
>many|TRBV12-3/TRBV12-4
ASSNDRGYFMGTEAF
>NA|TRBV7-8
ASSYDGAEPSYEQY